These 13 T cell receptor beta chains were sequenced from one sample in a study of human T cells and chemical hapten exposure. TCRdb re-called the RACE reads with MiXCR, one entry per CDR3 protein. The data hold tens of thousands of distinct CDR3 sequences, with roughly 12% observed a single time. Time point: pre-sensitization, week 0. Treatment given: therapeutic diphenylcyclopropenone sensitization with weekly scalp DPC. Researchers extracted total RNA from unfractionated whole blood. The sequenced sample was whole blood, obtained in connection with sensitization to the hapten diphenylcyclopropenone (DPC). The origin of the receptors is a middle-aged woman with alopecia areata. Some clones in this sample may be carry-over from other donors' samples.

This clonotype was seen repeatedly, ten times or more. The gene calls are TRBV20-1 and TRBJ2-4; D gene uncertain. V was shortened by 5 bases and J by 9 bases, with 11 bases between the two germline ends. Germline loops: CDR1 DFQATT, CDR2 SNEGSKA (reference sequence). The CDR3 extends over 11 amino acids. CDR3: CSAATMGIQYF. The CDR3 DNA sequence: TGCAGTGCTGCCACCATGGGCATTCAGTACTTC.

This clonotype was picked up many times. Sequence at one end of the junction differs from germline and may be a read error. The chain is built from TRBV7-7 and TRBJ2-1; weak D call: TRBD1 (7 bases). The CDR3 sequence is 16 residues long. Looked up from germline, CDR1 is SSHAT and CDR2 is FNYEAQ (reference sequence). Written as DNA, the CDR3 is TGTGCTAGCAGCCCCTCAGGGGGGATCTCCTACAATGAGCAGTTCTTC. Amino acids: CASSPSGGISYNEQFF.

This clonotype was found many times. V usage is TRBV30 and J usage is TRBJ1-5; 8 positions agree with TRBD1. CDR3 length: 14 residues. Losses at the gene ends were 3 bases for V and 6 bases for J; bases not matched to a gene: 7. Germline V gives CDR1 GTSNPN, CDR2 SVGIG (reference sequence). CDR3 nucleotide sequence: TGTGCCTGGAGCCCCGGACAGGGCAGTCAGCCCCAGCATTTT. Translating it yields CAWSPGQGSQPQHF.

Of note for this clonotype: Sequence at one end of the junction differs from germline and may be a read error. The chain couples TRBV3-1 to TRBJ2-7; TRBD1 might be the D (6 bases). The CDR3 is 12 amino acids. Germline V lookup: CDR1 LGHDT, CDR2 YNNKEL (reference sequence). In nucleotides, the CDR3 is TGTGCCAGCAGCCAAGGAAACAGGGAAAGGACCTTC. Its translation is CASSQGNRERTF.

This clonotype was seen a handful of times. The chain couples TRBV28 to TRBJ2-1; the match to TRBD2 covers 10 bases. CDR1 is MDHEN, CDR2 SYDVKM, per germline. V gave up 7 bases and J gave up 7 bases; unmatched junction bases: 10. The CDR3 sequence is 15 residues long. The CDR3 DNA sequence: TGTGCCAGCACCCTCGGTCTAGCGGGAGTGAATGAGCAGTTCTTC. This gives the protein CASTLGLAGVNEQFF.

This clonotype was counted at least ten times. This sequence joins TRBV29-1 and TRBJ2-7; 10 nucleotides match TRBD1. The CDR3 consists of 13 residues. V lost 4 bases and J lost 7; bases outside the gene matches: 7. CDR1 SQVTM and CDR2 ANQGSEA come from the germline V gene. The CDR3 DNA sequence: TGCAGCGTTGGTTGGACAGGGGGATCAGAGCAGTACTTC. This encodes CSVGWTGGSEQYF.

This clonotype turned up a few times. The genes are TRBV3-1 and TRBJ2-1, with 8 bases matching TRBD2. The CDR3 runs to 15 residues. From germline, CDR1 is LGHDT and CDR2 YNNKEL (reference sequence). J gave up 9 bases and V 2 bases, and 9 bases lay outside the gene matches. DNA for the CDR3: TGTGCCAGCAGCCAAAGTCACAGGGCGGGAGGTGAGCAGTTCTTC. Translating it yields CASSQSHRAGGEQFF.

The V gene is TRBV7-8, the J gene TRBJ2-5; D is tentatively TRBD1 or TRBD2 (6 bases each). CDR3 length equals 16 residues. Germline-derived CDR1 and CDR2 are SGHVS and FQNEAQ. V was clipped by 3 bases and J by 2 bases, with 16 bases between them. The CDR3 sequence is CASSFPEGGRQETQYF. CDR3 nucleotides: TGTGCCAGCAGCTTCCCCGAAGGGGGGAGGCAAGAGACCCAGTACTTC.

This clonotype was seen only a few times. The V and J genes are TRBV7-2 and TRBJ2-5, with 9 nucleotides matching TRBD2. CDR1 and CDR2 from the germline V gene are SGHTA and FQGNSA. V dropped 4 bases and J dropped 5; count of bases not matched to a gene: 11. The CDR3 contains 16 residues. The CDR3 spells CASSWGASGVRETQYF. The CDR3 DNA follows: TGTGCCAGCAGCTGGGGCGCTAGCGGGGTCCGGGAGACCCAGTACTTC.

The sample holds many counts of this clonotype. The DNA for the CDR3 is TGTGCCAGCACCATGGACGGTAGCTCCTACAATGAGCAGTTCTTC. It codes for CASTMDGSSYNEQFF. The chain recombines TRBV6-2 or TRBV6-3 with TRBJ2-1, with D unclear. Germline CDR1 is MNHEY and CDR2 is SVGEGT. The length of the CDR3 is 15 residues. Deletions cut 7 bases from V and 0 bases from J, with 13 bases between.

Many counts were recorded for this clonotype. The chain joins TRBV5-1 to TRBJ2-2, with TRBD1 matching 8 bases. The trim removed 4 bases at V and 6 bases at J, leaving 5 bases unmatched. This CDR3 contains 14 residues. Per germline, CDR1 SGHRS and CDR2 YFSETQ. This CDR3 reads CASSPRTGSGELFF. The CDR3 DNA reads as TGCGCCAGCAGCCCCAGGACAGGGTCCGGGGAGCTGTTTTTT.

The chain carries TRBV11-2 and TRBJ2-2; no firm D call. The germline V gene encodes CDR1 SGHAT and CDR2 FQNNGV. V lost 5 bases to trimming and J lost 0 bases, with 16 bases between them. The CDR3 covers 17 residues. CDR3 sequence reads: CASSPTSRLSNTGELFF. CDR3 DNA: TGTGCCAGCAGCCCGACGTCGAGGCTATCGAACACCGGGGAGCTGTTTTTT.

This clonotype occurred many times. The V call is TRBV7-2, the J call TRBJ1-6; D is unresolved. The germline gives CDR1 SGHTA, CDR2 FQGNSA. The CDR3 length is 13 residues. Trimming removed 7 bases at V and 13 bases at J, with 17 bases between. The CDR3 bases are TGTGCCAGCACCCTAGGGTCTCCGGCGCCCCTCCACTTT. Protein: CASTLGSPAPLHF.